The present T cell receptor beta chain was sequenced within a study of memory CD4+ T cells and cytomegalovirus serostatus. Study-wide results and caveats: Suggested: most of the CMV-linked TCR signature lies in CD4+ memory cells. CD4+ memory repertoires contained 67 of 164 reported CMV TCRbeta sequences.

Single viable CD3+CD4+CD8-CD45RO+ cells were sorted as the memory CD4+ T cells. Positive selection with CD4 microbeads enriched total CD4+ T cells. This CDR3 has 16 residues. V dropped 1 base and J dropped 6; count of bases not matched to a gene: 8. CDR1 is LNHDA, CDR2 SQIVND, per germline (reference sequence). As concerns this clone: No antigen is known for it.

As processed by the authors: Out-of-frame sequences were removed, leaving about 2.2 million distinct TCRbeta sequences. Sequenced by immunoSEQ multiplex PCR; TCRdb stores in-frame clones only, minus some. The V and J calls and clone size were taken over from that table, and D and trimming were inferred from the DNA. The sample lists 45,000 or so clones; over 60% were seen once. Sequences were obtained from memory CD4+ T cells from blood. This sequence joins TRBV19 and TRBJ2-1; 8 nucleotides agree with TRBD2. This sequence was found in an adult in good health and CMV-seronegative. The DNA of the CDR3 is TGTGCCAGTAGTATAGCGGGAGGGCGGCAGGTCAATGAGCAGTTCTTC. Translation gives CASSIAGGRQVNEQFF.